This TCR beta chain was sequenced during a study of graft-versus-host responses after intestinal transplantation. Study overall: Tacrolimus plus steroids were given to all recipients for about 3 years, preceded by anti-thymocyte globulin induction.

Note on this clone: Its antigen is undetermined.

J lost 5 bases, V lost 3 bases, and 9 bases had no gene match. The CDR3 consists of 17 residues. Germline-derived CDR1 and CDR2 are KGHSH and LQKENI. The assay was immunoSEQ multiplex PCR, and TCRdb's table has in-frame clones only and misses some. The sample has 90,000 to 120,000 clones, 87% seen once. The TCR was taken from a human donor who was the organ donor for an intestinal transplant. This chain connects TRBV18 to TRBJ1-6; 8 bases fit TRBD1. The material was unstimulated CD4+ T cells sorted from spleen or lymph node cells, obtained before transplant. CDR3 region: CASSPQEGQANNSPLHF. DNA of the CDR3: TGTGCCAGCTCACCGCAAGAGGGACAGGCAAATAATTCACCCCTCCACTTT.